The 2 T cell receptor beta chains listed next were all sequenced from one sample in a study of blood T cell repertoires in COVID-19. This table comes from immunoSEQ multiplex PCR, and its TCRdb copy is limited to in-frame clones, with some not included. The table records about 140,000 clones, approximately 88% of them present only once. Input material: peripheral blood. The receptors were sampled from a woman aged 50 to 60 with acute or convalescent COVID-19.

The chain links TRBV5-1 to TRBJ2-2; D remains ambiguous. The V end lost 0 bases, the J end lost 7 bases, and 4 bases lay between the germline ends. The CDR3 sequence is 12 residues long. Germline CDR1 reads SGHRS; CDR2 reads YFSETQ. CDR3 sequence: CASSLGSGELFF. For the CDR3, the DNA is TGCGCCAGCAGCTTGGGGAGCGGGGAGCTGTTTTTT.

This clone came up a few times. CDR3 nucleotide sequence: TGTGCCAGCAGTGACAGTGCCCGGGACACCGGGGAGCTGTTTTTT. As protein: CASSDSARDTGELFF. The rearrangement joins TRBV6-4 to TRBJ2-2; D not resolved. The germline CDR1 and CDR2 sequences are MRHNA and SNTAGT. The V gene lost 2 bases and the J gene lost 3 bases, with 10 bases spanning the gap. This CDR3 has 15 residues.